This TCR beta chain came from a study of regulatory T cells in long-lasting Graves disease. The overall study: Patients with persistent Graves' disease had over 5 years of antithyroid drugs and persistent TSH receptor antibodies.

General observations from the study: Since the sample size was small, accuracy may have been reduced. TCR diversity was lower in persistent Graves' patients than in newly diagnosed ones. Peripheral blood alone, not thyroid tissue, underwent study.

TCR beta libraries were built with iRepertoire HTBI primers and Arm-PCR of CDR3 regions. TCRdb recomputed calls from the multiplex PCR reads with MiXCR, one row per CDR3 protein. The repertoire holds roughly 300,000 distinct CDR3 sequences, 22% seen once, with more than 50% in the top ten. This clonotype has just a few counts. Its specificity is unknown. CDR1 SGHAT and CDR2 FQNNGV come from the germline V gene. The CDR3 loop spans 13 amino acids. Germline trimming cut 3 bases from V and 8 bases from J; bases unmatched to any gene: 2. Time point here: persistent/refractory GD, antithyroid drugs over 5 years with positive TRAb. With RNA extracted from PBMCs as input, the TCR library was made.

V gene TRBV11-2 combines with J gene TRBJ2-2; 8 nucleotides align to TRBD2. This TCR was recovered from a female donor with Graves disease. The sample consisted of peripheral blood mononuclear cells (PBMCs), taken when the disease was refractory, from a patient treated with antithyroid drugs. In DNA form, the CDR3 reads TGTGCCAGCAGCTTTCTAGCGGGTGGGGAGCTGTTTTTT. It specifies CASSFLAGGELFF.